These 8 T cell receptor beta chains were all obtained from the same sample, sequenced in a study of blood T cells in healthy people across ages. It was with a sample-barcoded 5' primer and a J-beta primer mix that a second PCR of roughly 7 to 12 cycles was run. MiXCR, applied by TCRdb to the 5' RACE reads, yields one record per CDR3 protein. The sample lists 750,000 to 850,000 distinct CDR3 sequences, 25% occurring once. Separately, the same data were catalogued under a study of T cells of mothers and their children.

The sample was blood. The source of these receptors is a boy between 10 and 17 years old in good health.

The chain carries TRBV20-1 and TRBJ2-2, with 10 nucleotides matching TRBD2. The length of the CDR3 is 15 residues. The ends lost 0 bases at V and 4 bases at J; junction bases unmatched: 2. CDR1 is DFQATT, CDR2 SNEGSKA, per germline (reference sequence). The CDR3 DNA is TGCAGTGCTAGAGATCCTAGCGGGGGCACCGGGGAGCTGTTTTTT. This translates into CSARDPSGGTGELFF.

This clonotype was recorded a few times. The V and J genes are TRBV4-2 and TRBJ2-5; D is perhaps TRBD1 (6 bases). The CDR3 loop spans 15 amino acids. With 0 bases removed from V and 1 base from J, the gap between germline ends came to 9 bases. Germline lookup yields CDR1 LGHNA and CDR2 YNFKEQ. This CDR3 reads CASSQEIGGQETQYF. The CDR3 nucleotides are TGTGCCAGCAGCCAAGAGATAGGGGGCCAAGAGACCCAGTACTTC.

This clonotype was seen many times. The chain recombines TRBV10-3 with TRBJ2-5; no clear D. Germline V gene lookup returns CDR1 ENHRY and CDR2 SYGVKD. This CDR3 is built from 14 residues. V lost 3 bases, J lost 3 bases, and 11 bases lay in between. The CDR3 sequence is CAISDQQPKETQYF. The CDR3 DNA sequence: TGTGCCATCAGTGATCAACAGCCAAAAGAGACCCAGTACTTC.

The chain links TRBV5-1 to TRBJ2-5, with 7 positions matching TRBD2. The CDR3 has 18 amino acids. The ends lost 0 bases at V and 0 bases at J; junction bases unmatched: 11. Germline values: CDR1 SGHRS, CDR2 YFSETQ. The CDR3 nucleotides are TGCGCCAGCAGCTTGGGCGGGAGACGTACTTTAAACCAAGAGACCCAGTACTTC. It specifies CASSLGGRRTLNQETQYF.

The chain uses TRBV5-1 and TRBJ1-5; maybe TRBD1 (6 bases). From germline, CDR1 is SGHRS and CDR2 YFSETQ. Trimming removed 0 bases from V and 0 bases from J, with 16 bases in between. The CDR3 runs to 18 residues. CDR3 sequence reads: CASSLVPGTQYSNQPQHF. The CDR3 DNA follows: TGCGCCAGCAGCTTGGTTCCCGGGACACAATATAGCAATCAGCCCCAGCATTTT.

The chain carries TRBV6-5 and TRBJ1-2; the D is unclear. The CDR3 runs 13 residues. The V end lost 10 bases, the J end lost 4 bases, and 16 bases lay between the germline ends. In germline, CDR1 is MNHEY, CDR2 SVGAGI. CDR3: CATKSRRGYGYTF. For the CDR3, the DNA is TGTGCCACTAAATCCCGACGGGGCTATGGCTACACCTTC.

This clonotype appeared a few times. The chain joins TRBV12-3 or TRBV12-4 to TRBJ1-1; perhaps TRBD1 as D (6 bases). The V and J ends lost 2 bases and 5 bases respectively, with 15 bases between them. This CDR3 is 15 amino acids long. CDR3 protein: CASSLLGAGRTEAFF. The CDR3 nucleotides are TGTGCCAGCAGTTTATTGGGGGCTGGTCGGACTGAAGCTTTCTTT.

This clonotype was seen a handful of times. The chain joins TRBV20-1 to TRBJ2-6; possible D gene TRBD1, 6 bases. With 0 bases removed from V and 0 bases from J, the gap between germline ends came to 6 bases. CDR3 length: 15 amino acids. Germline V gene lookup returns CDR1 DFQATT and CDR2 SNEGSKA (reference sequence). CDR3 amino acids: CSAREDSSGANVLTF. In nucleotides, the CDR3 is TGCAGTGCTAGAGAGGACAGCTCTGGGGCCAACGTCCTGACTTTC.